These 5 T cell receptor beta chains came from one sample sequenced in a study of T-cell memory formation after mild COVID-19. One entry per CDR3 protein, called by TCRdb with MiXCR from the 5' RACE reads. Among around 440,000 distinct CDR3 sequences listed, 18% were seen once. Sequencing was done on a sample of PBMCs or a T cell subset sorted from them (not recorded which). The source is an adult woman who had mild COVID-19 (a few samples of this study predate the infection). Cell type and time point are not known.

A few counts support this clonotype. The chain is built from TRBV7-8 and TRBJ2-1; D is possibly TRBD2 (5 bases). Germline V gene data show CDR1 as SGHVS and CDR2 as FQNEAQ. The ends were cut back, 3 bases at V and 6 bases at J, with 12 bases in the middle. The CDR3 sequence is 14 residues long. CDR3 amino acids: CASSFLPGSNEQFF. The CDR3 nucleotides are TGTGCCAGCAGCTTTCTTCCGGGGAGCAATGAGCAGTTCTTC.

This clonotype was seen a few times. V and J are TRBV10-3 and TRBJ2-3; D remains ambiguous. Germline V gene lookup returns CDR1 ENHRY and CDR2 SYGVKD. V shed 4 bases and J shed 3 bases, with 8 bases lying between them. The CDR3 spans 13 residues. The CDR3 protein is CAISATLTDTQYF. CDR3 DNA: TGTGCCATCAGTGCCACTTTGACAGATACGCAGTATTTT.

The genes are TRBV4-1 and TRBJ2-7; TRBD2 matches at 14 bases. The CDR3 contains 17 residues. Looked up from germline, CDR1 is MGHRA and CDR2 is YSYEKL. Germline trimming cut 4 bases from V and 7 bases from J; bases unmatched to any gene: 12. CDR3 residues: CASSPGLAGVLFWEQYF. CDR3 DNA sequence: TGCGCCAGCAGCCCGGGACTAGCGGGAGTCCTCTTCTGGGAGCAGTACTTC.

This clonotype has only a few counts. The J gene is TRBJ2-4, the V gene TRBV5-1; 8 nucleotides agree with TRBD1. The ends lost 4 bases at V and 0 bases at J; junction bases unmatched: 9. The CDR3 spans 17 residues. The germline V gene encodes CDR1 SGHRS and CDR2 YFSETQ. The DNA for the CDR3 is TGCGCCAGCAGCCCTGGACAGGGCGGGGTAGCCAAAAACATTCAGTACTTC. It codes for CASSPGQGGVAKNIQYF.

This chain links TRBV6-1 with TRBJ2-3; a possible D gene is TRBD2 (6 bases). The CDR3 sequence is 18 residues long. V lost 4 bases and J lost 4, with 24 bases in between. The germline gives CDR1 MNHNS, CDR2 SASEGT. CDR3 nucleotides: TGTGCCAGCAGTGGGGAATGGTTCGCGGGGAGGAGGGCAGATACGCAGTATTTT. Amino acids: CASSGEWFAGRRADTQYF.